The 27 T cell receptor beta chains below all came from one sample that was sequenced in a study of T cells in Graves' hyperthyroidism and ophthalmopathy (dated by TCRdb to between 2019 and 2020). Library method: multiplex PCR. The instrument given in TCRdb is Illumina HiSeq 2000. The TCR beta CDR3 regions were amplified from RNA transcripts. The TCR CDR3 was subjected to a first round of RT-PCR using the HTBI primer set and the Qiagen OneStep RT-PCR kit. TCRdb's own reprocessing of the public reads used fastp at Q25 and MiXCR and kept productive beta chains. For every CDR3 protein sequence, its rows merge into one entry that carries the most common genes and DNA. The table for this sample lists some 570,000 distinct CDR3 sequences; approximately 15% of them were counted only once. The top ten constitute 7% to 9% of the sample. The sequenced sample consisted of blood. Receptors were obtained from a woman under 30 with Graves' ophthalmopathy.

This clonotype was counted a few times. The V and J genes are TRBV11-2 and TRBJ2-7, with a tentative D call TRBD2 (6 bases). Germline V gene data show CDR1 as SGHAT and CDR2 as FQNNGV. The ends were cut back, 3 bases at V and 3 bases at J, with 12 bases in the middle. The CDR3 has 14 residues. CDR3 protein: CASSFAGLGYEQYF. The CDR3 DNA reads TGTGCCAGCAGCTTCGCGGGACTCGGCTACGAGCAGTACTTC.

This clonotype was counted many times. The J gene is TRBJ2-7, the V gene TRBV12-3 or TRBV12-4; 7 bases are a match to TRBD1. This CDR3 contains 14 residues. After removal of 3 bases from V and 2 bases from J, the junction contained 4 bases not matched to a gene. CDR3 loop: CASSFAGTAYEQYF. The CDR3 region has the DNA TGTGCCAGCAGTTTCGCCGGGACAGCCTACGAGCAGTACTTC.

The V gene is TRBV7-3, the J gene TRBJ2-1; 8 bases are a match to TRBD2. The CDR3 extends over 15 amino acids. With 6 bases clipped from V and 0 bases from J, the junction kept 4 bases outside the gene matches. Germline-derived CDR1 and CDR2 are SGHTA and FQGTGA. CDR3 residues: CASSYGLASYNEQFF. CDR3 nucleotides: TGTGCCAGCAGTTATGGACTAGCCTCCTACAATGAGCAGTTCTTC.

In this sample, this clonotype turned up many times. The chain uses TRBV20-1 and TRBJ2-7; D perhaps matches TRBD1 (6 bases). Germline values: CDR1 DFQATT, CDR2 SNEGSKA (reference sequence). Trimming cost V 5 bases and J 4 bases, with 18 bases left between them. This CDR3 region has 14 residues. CDR3 sequence (DNA): TGCAGTGCTCCGCAAGACAGGCTAAAGTACGAGCAGTACTTC. This codes for CSAPQDRLKYEQYF.

The table lists this clonotype with many counts. The chain recombines TRBV14 with TRBJ2-5; D tentatively fits TRBD1 or TRBD2 (5 bases each). This CDR3 contains 14 residues. V lost 1 base and J lost 10, with 16 bases in between. Germline V CDR1 and CDR2: SGHDN, FVKESK. The CDR3 DNA reads as TGTGCCAGCAGCCAAGGGGGCAGGGAGAGAGGCCAGTACTTC. Translated: CASSQGGRERGQYF.

V usage is TRBV4-1 and J usage is TRBJ1-1; D possibly corresponds to TRBD1 (5 bases). CDR1 is MGHRA, CDR2 YSYEKL, per germline. There are 16 residues in the CDR3. The germline V and J ends were trimmed by 4 bases and 3 bases, with 18 bases remaining between them. CDR3 loop: CASSLQVSGLDTEAFF. CDR3 nucleotides: TGCGCCAGCAGCCTTCAAGTTTCGGGACTGGACACTGAAGCTTTCTTT.

The CDR3 region has the DNA TGTGCCAGCGGGTGGAGTGAGATCCGCACAGATACGCAGTATTTT. This codes for CASGWSEIRTDTQYF. The chain recombines TRBV2 with TRBJ2-3; D uncertain. Trimming removed 8 bases from V and 1 base from J, with 16 bases in between. CDR1 is SNHLY, CDR2 FYNNEI, per germline. The CDR3 spans 15 residues.

This clonotype appeared many times. The chain has TRBV20-1 and TRBJ2-7; tentatively, D is TRBD2 (5 bases). Germline lookup yields CDR1 DFQATT and CDR2 SNEGSKA (reference sequence). The V end was cut by 0 bases, the J end by 2 bases, with 20 bases between. The CDR3 is made up of 17 amino acids. The CDR3 spells CSARDPGESGEPYEQYF. CDR3 DNA: TGCAGTGCTAGAGACCCCGGGGAGTCCGGGGAACCCTACGAGCAGTACTTC.

This clonotype was counted at least ten times. V and J are TRBV9 and TRBJ2-7; D is possibly TRBD1 or TRBD2 (5 bases each). The CDR3 sequence is 13 residues long. Per germline, CDR1 SGDLS and CDR2 YYNGEE. V was pared by 0 bases and J by 6 bases, with 10 bases between. The CDR3 DNA follows: TGTGCCAGCAGCGTAGAGTCCGGGACCGAGCAGTACTTC. This gives the protein CASSVESGTEQYF.

This clonotype was picked up many times. The chain has TRBV30 and TRBJ1-1; D unresolved. V lost 5 bases and J 0 bases, leaving 13 bases between the germline ends. This CDR3 region has 14 residues. Germline CDR1 and CDR2: GTSNPN and SVGIG (reference sequence). CDR3 residues: CAWDPGQLNTEAFF. CDR3 DNA sequence: TGTGCCTGGGATCCCGGGCAGTTGAACACTGAAGCTTTCTTT.

This clonotype was counted many times. Just one base apart from a much larger clone, this may be a read error. The V call is TRBV6-1, the J call TRBJ1-1; D is unclear. Per germline, CDR1 MNHNS and CDR2 SASEGT. Deletions cut 2 bases from V and 4 bases from J, with 5 bases between. This CDR3 is 12 amino acids long. CDR3 DNA sequence: TGTGCCAGCAGTGAACAGAGCACTGAAGCTTTCTTT. This encodes CASSEQSTEAFF.

V usage is TRBV2 and J usage is TRBJ2-7, with D perhaps TRBD2 (5 bases). V dropped 4 bases and J dropped 6 bases, with 22 bases sitting between them. Looked up from germline, CDR1 is SNHLY and CDR2 is FYNNEI. The CDR3 runs to 16 residues. This CDR3 is CASSARGREGRGEQYF. CDR3 sequence (DNA): TGTGCCAGCAGTGCTAGAGGGAGAGAGGGCCGCGGCGAGCAGTACTTC. The whole variable domain, filled in from reference TRBV2 and TRBJ2-7, reads EPEVTQTPSHQVTQMGQEVILRCVPISNHLYFYWYRQILGQKVEFLVSFYNNEISEKSEIFDDQFSVERPDGSNFTLKIRSTKLEDSAMYFCASSARGREGRGEQYFGPGTRLTVT.

This clonotype was found a few times. The chain is built from TRBV30 and TRBJ1-5; maybe TRBD1 (5 bases). The CDR3 consists of 14 residues. V shed 4 bases and J shed 5 bases, with 15 bases lying between them. CDR1 GTSNPN and CDR2 SVGIG come from the germline V gene (reference sequence). This chain's CDR3 is CAWNYGATDQPQHF. The CDR3, as DNA: TGTGCCTGGAACTACGGGGCGACGGATCAGCCCCAGCATTTT.

This clonotype was counted at least ten times. The genes are TRBV14 and TRBJ1-2; D gene uncertain. Germline values: CDR1 SGHDN, CDR2 FVKESK. Trimming shortened V by 2 bases and J by 6 bases, and 10 bases separated the two germline ends. The CDR3 covers 13 residues. Here the CDR3 DNA reads TGTGCCAGCAGCCAATGGGCCGGGGATGGCTACACCTTC. Its translation is CASSQWAGDGYTF.

Concerning this clonotype: The junction and the germline gene differ at one end; a read error may be behind it. The chain recombines TRBV7-7 with TRBJ2-2; 8 bases are shared with TRBD1. CDR1 is SSHAT and CDR2 is FNYEAQ in the germline V gene (reference sequence). This CDR3 has 15 residues. In DNA, the CDR3 is TGTGCTAGCAGCTTAGCGGTGACAGGGGCCGGGGAGTTGTTTTTT. Residues: CASSLAVTGAGELFF.

There are a few counts of this clonotype. This sequence joins TRBV27 and TRBJ1-6, with D tentatively TRBD1 (6 bases). CDR3 length equals 15 residues. Germline values: CDR1 MNHEY, CDR2 SMNVEV (reference sequence). V was cut by 3 bases and J by 8 bases, with 14 bases left in between. CDR3 DNA: TGTGCCAGCAGTTTGCATACAGGGATAGATTCACCCCTCCACTTT. Protein: CASSLHTGIDSPLHF.

This clonotype has a handful of counts. One end of the junction is discordant with germline, which a read error may explain. CDR3 sequence: CASSLYEESEAFF. DNA for the CDR3: TGTGCTAGCAGCTTATATGAGGAGTCCGAGGCTTTCTTT. The genes are TRBV7-9 and TRBJ1-1; D is uncertain. The CDR3 spans 13 residues. Germline V gene sequence: CDR1 SEHNR, CDR2 FQNEAQ (reference sequence).

This clonotype showed up many times. The chain joins TRBV30 to TRBJ2-1; D is unclear. Trimming shortened V by 1 base and J by 0 bases, and 13 bases separated the two germline ends. Germline V lookup: CDR1 GTSNPN, CDR2 SVGIG (reference sequence). The CDR3 extends over 16 amino acids. The CDR3 sequence is CAWSGLTGRSYNEQFF. CDR3 nucleotide sequence: TGTGCCTGGAGTGGATTGACTGGTCGCTCCTACAATGAGCAGTTCTTC.

The DNA for the CDR3 is TGTGCCAGCAGCTTGGGCGCAGGGTCGGCCTATGGCTACACCTTC. It encodes CASSLGAGSAYGYTF. The chain joins TRBV7-9 to TRBJ1-2; possible D gene TRBD1, 5 bases. The ends were cut back, 3 bases at V and 4 bases at J, with 15 bases in the middle. The CDR3 consists of 15 residues. CDR1 and CDR2 (germline): SEHNR, FQNEAQ (reference sequence).

In its sample, this clonotype was seen many times. The genes are TRBV30 and TRBJ1-5; 11 bases match TRBD1. V lost 7 bases to trimming and J lost 13 bases; unmatched junction nucleotides: 9. Germline V lookup: CDR1 GTSNPN, CDR2 SVGIG (reference sequence). This CDR3 is built from 12 residues. The CDR3: CASRGQGGSQHF. The CDR3 nucleotides read TGTGCCTCCAGGGGACAGGGGGGAAGTCAGCATTTT. Full variable domain (remainder filled in from reference TRBV30 and TRBJ1-5): SQTIHQWPATLVQPVGSPLSLECTVEGTSNPNLYWYRQAAGRGLQLLFYSVGIGQISSEVPQNLSASRPQDRQFILSSKKLLLSDSGFYLCASRGQGGSQHFGDGTRLSIL.

This clonotype has a count of ten or more. The J gene is TRBJ2-7, the V gene TRBV28; D possibly uses TRBD1 or TRBD2 (7 bases each). CDR1 and CDR2 from the germline V gene are MDHEN and SYDVKM. The CDR3 loop spans 19 amino acids. The V end lost 5 bases, the J end lost 0 bases, and 26 bases lay between the germline ends. CDR3 nucleotide sequence: TGTGCCAGCAGTGCCCGTTCGGAGGGAGGGGGCTGGAGCTCCTACGAGCAGTACTTC. It encodes CASSARSEGGGWSSYEQYF.

The V and J genes are TRBV28 and TRBJ2-1, with 15 bases fitting TRBD2. V trimming: 5 bases; J trimming: 0 bases; junction bases outside the gene matches: 11. This CDR3 has 20 residues. Germline loops: CDR1 MDHEN, CDR2 SYDVKM. CDR3 protein: CASSAQSGTSGRSSYNEQFF. The DNA for the CDR3 is TGTGCCAGCAGTGCGCAATCCGGGACTAGCGGGAGGAGCTCCTACAATGAGCAGTTCTTC.

The chain has TRBV6-5 and TRBJ1-1, with TRBD1 as a possible D gene (6 bases). V lost 2 bases, J lost 3 bases, and 16 bases lay in between. Germline V gene data show CDR1 as MNHEY and CDR2 as SVGAGI. CDR3 length equals 16 residues. Written as DNA, the CDR3 is TGTGCCAGCAGTTACGTTCAGGGGCGAAGGGACACTGAAGCTTTCTTT. Its translation is CASSYVQGRRDTEAFF.

This clonotype was detected ten times or more. The V call is TRBV11-2, the J call TRBJ1-2, with no clear D. The V gene's germline CDR1 is SGHAT and CDR2 FQNNGV. This CDR3 comprises 12 residues. V was shortened by 5 bases and J by 6 bases, with 10 bases between the two germline ends. The chain's CDR3 is CASSLGVDGYTF. CDR3 nucleotides: TGTGCCAGCAGCCTCGGGGTGGATGGCTACACCTTC.

This clonotype was recorded many times. The chain links TRBV28 to TRBJ1-1, with a weak D call TRBD1 (6 bases). The germline V gene encodes CDR1 MDHEN and CDR2 SYDVKM. This CDR3 contains 15 residues. The V end lost 8 bases, the J end lost 1 base, and 17 bases lay between the germline ends. The CDR3 loop is CASREEAGANTEAFF. For the CDR3, the DNA is TGTGCCAGCCGGGAGGAGGCAGGGGCGAACACTGAAGCTTTCTTT.

This clonotype was counted at least ten times. The chain links TRBV2 to TRBJ2-7, with 8 bases identical to TRBD2. The CDR3 is 17 residues long. The V gene's germline CDR1 is SNHLY and CDR2 FYNNEI. V was pared by 9 bases and J by 2 bases, with 18 bases of the junction left unmatched. CDR3 coding DNA: TGTGCCAGTTCCAGGACTAGCCCGTACACCAGGGCCTACGAGCAGTACTTC. This sequence encodes CASSRTSPYTRAYEQYF.

This chain joins TRBV7-2 and TRBJ2-1, with 14 bases lining up with TRBD2. CDR1 is SGHTA, CDR2 FQGNSA, per germline. Trimming cost V 5 bases and J 5 bases; bases outside gene matches: 5. This CDR3 has 16 amino acids. CDR3 DNA: TGTGCCAGCAGCCTCGGGACTAGCGGGAGAAACAATGAGCAGTTCTTC. Translated: CASSLGTSGRNNEQFF.